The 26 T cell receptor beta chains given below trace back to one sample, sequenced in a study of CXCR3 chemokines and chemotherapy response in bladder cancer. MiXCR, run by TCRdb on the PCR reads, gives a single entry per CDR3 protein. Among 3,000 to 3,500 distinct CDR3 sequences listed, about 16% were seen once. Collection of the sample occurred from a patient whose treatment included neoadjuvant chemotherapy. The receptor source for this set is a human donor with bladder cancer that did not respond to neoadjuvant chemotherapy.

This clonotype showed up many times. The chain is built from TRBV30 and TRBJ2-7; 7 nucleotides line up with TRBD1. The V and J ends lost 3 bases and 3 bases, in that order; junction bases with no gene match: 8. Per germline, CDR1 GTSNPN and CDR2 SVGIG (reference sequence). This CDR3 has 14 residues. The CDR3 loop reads CAWSRTGDVYEQYF. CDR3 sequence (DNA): TGTGCCTGGAGCAGAACAGGGGATGTCTACGAGCAGTACTTC.

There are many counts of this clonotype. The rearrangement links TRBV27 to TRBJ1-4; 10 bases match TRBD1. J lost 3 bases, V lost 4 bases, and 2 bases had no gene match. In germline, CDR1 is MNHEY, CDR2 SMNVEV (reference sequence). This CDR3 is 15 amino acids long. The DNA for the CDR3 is TGTGCCAGCAGTTGGACAGGGGGACCTAATGAAAAACTGTTTTTT. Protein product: CASSWTGGPNEKLFF.

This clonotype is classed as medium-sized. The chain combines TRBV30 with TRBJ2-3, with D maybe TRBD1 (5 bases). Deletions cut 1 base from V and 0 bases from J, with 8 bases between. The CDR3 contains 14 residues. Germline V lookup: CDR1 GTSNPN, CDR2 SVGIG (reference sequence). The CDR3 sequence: CAWSEGESTDTQYF. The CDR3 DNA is TGTGCCTGGAGTGAAGGGGAAAGCACAGATACGCAGTATTTT.

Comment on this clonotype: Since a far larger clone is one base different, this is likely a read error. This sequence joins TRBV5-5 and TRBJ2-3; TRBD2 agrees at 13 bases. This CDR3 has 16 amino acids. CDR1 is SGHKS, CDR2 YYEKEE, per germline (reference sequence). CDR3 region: CATRLAGGGTTDKQYF. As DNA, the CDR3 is TGTGCCACCAGACTAGCGGGGGGCGGCACCACAGATAAGCAGTATTTT.

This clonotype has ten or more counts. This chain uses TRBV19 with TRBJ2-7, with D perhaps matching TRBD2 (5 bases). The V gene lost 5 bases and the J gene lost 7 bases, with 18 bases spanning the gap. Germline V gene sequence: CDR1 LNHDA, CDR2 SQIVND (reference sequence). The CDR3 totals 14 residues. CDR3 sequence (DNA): TGTGCCAGTAGTCCTCCTACGGGGAGTGGTGAGCAGTACTTC. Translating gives CASSPPTGSGEQYF.

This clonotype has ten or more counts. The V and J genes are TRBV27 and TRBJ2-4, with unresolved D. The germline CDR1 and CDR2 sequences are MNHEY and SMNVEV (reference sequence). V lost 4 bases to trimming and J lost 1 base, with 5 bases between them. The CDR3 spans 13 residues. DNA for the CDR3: TGTGCCAGCAGTTCCGGGGCCAAAAACATTCAGTACTTC. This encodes CASSSGAKNIQYF.

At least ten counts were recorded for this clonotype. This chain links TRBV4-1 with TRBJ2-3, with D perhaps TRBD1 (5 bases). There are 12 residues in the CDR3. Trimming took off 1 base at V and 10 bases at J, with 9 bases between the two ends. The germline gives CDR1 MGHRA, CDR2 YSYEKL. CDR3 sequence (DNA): TGCGCCAGCAGCCAAGCAGGGTTGGCGCAGTATTTT. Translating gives CASSQAGLAQYF.

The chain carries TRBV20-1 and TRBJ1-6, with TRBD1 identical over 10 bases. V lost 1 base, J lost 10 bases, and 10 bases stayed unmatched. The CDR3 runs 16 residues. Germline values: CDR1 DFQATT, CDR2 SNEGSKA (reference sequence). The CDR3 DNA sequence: TGCAGTGCTAGAGTAATCGTTGGGGACAGGGGATCACCCCTCCACTTT. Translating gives CSARVIVGDRGSPLHF.

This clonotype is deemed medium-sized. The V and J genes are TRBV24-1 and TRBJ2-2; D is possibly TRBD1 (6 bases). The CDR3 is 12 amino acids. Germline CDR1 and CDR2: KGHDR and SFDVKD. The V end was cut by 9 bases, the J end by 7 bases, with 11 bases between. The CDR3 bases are TGTGCCACCCCCCAGGGGATCGGGGAGCTGTTTTTT. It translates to CATPQGIGELFF.

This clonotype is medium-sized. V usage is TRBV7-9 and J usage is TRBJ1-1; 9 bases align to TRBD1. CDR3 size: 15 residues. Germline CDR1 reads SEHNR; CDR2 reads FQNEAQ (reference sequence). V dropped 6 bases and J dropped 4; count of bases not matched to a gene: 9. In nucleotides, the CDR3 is TGTGCCAGCAGTCCAAACAGGGGGCTGGGCACTGAAGCTTTCTTT. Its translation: CASSPNRGLGTEAFF.

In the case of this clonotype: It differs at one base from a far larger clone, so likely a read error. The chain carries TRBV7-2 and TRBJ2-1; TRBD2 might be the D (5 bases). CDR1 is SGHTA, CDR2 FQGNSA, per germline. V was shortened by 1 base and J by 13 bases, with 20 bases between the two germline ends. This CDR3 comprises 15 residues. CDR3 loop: CASSLVGGYQETQFF. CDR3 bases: TGTGCCAGCAGCTTAGTTGGCGGGTACCAAGAGACCCAGTTCTTC.

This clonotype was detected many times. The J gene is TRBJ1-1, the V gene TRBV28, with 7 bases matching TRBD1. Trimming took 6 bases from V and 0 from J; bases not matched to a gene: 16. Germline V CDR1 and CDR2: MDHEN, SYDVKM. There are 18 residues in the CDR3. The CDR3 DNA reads TGTGCCAGCAGGGGCTCGAAGGGACAGTCGAAAATGAACACTGAAGCTTTCTTT. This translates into CASRGSKGQSKMNTEAFF.

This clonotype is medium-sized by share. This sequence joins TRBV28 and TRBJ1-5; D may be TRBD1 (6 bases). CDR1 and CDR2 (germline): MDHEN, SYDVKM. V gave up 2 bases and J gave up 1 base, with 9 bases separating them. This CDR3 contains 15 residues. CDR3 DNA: TGTGCCAGCAGTTTACGGGGGGCGAGCAATCAGCCCCAGCATTTT. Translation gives CASSLRGASNQPQHF.

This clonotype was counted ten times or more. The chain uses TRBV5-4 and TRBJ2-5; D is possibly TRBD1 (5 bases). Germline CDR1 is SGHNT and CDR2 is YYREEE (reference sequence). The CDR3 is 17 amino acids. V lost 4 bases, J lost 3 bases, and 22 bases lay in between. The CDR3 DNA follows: TGTGCCAGCAGCCAATTTGACCTTGGGGCAACAAAAGAGACCCAGTACTTC. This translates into CASSQFDLGATKETQYF.

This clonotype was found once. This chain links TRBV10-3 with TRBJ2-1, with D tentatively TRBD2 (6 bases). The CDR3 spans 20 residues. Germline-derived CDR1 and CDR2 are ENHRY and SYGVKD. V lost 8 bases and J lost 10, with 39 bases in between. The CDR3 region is CAIFLSIRRGPHPDGGEQFF. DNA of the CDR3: TGTGCCATCTTCCTCAGCATTAGGAGGGGTCCCCATCCGGACGGGGGAGAGCAGTTCTTC.

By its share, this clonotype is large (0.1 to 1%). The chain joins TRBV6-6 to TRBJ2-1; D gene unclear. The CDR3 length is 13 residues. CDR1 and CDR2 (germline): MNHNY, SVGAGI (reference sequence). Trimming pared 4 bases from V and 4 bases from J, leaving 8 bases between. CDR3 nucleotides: TGTGCCAGCAGTTTTGTAGGATACAATGAGCAGTTCTTC. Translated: CASSFVGYNEQFF.

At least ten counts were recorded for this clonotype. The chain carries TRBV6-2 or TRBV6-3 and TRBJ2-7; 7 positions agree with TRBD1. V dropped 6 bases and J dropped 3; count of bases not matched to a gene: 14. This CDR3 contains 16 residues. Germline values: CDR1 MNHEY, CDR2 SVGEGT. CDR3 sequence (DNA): TGTGCCAGCAGGGACGACTTTAGGGACAGCTTCTACGAGCAGTACTTC. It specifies CASRDDFRDSFYEQYF.

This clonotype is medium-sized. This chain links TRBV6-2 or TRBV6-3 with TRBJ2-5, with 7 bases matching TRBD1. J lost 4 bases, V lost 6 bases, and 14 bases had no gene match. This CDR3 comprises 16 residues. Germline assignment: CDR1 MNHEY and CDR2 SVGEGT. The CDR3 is CASSPHLRQGIETQYF. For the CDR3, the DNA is TGTGCCAGCAGCCCCCACCTACGACAGGGAATAGAGACCCAGTACTTC.

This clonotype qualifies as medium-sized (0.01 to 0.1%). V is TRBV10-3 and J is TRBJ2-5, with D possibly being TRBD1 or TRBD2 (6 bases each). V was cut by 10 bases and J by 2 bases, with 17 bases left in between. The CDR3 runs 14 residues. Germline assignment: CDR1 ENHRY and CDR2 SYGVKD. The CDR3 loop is CATTRGGRQETQYF. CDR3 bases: TGTGCCACCACTAGAGGGGGGCGACAAGAGACCCAGTACTTC.

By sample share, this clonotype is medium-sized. The CDR3 DNA sequence: TGTGCCAGCAGGGACAGGGTTCGGGAGACCCAGTACTTC. It is translated as CASRDRVRETQYF. The chain combines TRBV7-2 with TRBJ2-5, with 8 bases lining up with TRBD1. The J segment lost 5 bases and the V segment lost 6 bases, leaving 5 bases of the junction unmatched. Germline V lookup: CDR1 SGHTA, CDR2 FQGNSA. The length of the CDR3 is 13 residues.

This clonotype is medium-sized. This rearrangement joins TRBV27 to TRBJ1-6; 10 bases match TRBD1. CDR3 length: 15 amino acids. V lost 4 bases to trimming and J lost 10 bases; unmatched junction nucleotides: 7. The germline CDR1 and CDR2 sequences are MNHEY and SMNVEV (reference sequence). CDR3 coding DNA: TGTGCCAGCAGTTCGCCGGACAGGGGGGGCTCACCCCTCCACTTT. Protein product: CASSSPDRGGSPLHF.

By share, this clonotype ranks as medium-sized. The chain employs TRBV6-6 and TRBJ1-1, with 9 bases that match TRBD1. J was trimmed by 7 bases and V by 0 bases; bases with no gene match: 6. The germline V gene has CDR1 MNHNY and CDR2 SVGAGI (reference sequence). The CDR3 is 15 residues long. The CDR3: CASSYSGTGIGEAFF. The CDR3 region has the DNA TGTGCCAGCAGTTACTCTGGGACAGGGATAGGTGAAGCTTTCTTT.

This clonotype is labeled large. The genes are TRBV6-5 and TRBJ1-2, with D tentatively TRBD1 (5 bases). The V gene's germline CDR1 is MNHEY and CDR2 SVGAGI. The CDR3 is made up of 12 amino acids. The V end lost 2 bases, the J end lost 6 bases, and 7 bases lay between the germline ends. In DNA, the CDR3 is TGTGCCAGCAGTTACGTGGGGGATGGCTACACCTTC. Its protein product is CASSYVGDGYTF.

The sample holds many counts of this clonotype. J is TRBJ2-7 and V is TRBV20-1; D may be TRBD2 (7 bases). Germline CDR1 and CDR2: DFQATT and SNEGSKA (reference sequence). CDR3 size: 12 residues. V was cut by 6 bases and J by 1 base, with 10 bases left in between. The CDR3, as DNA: TGCAGTGCGGGAGGGGGGTCCTACGAGCAGTACTTC. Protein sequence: CSAGGGSYEQYF.

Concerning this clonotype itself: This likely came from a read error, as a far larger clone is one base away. The CDR3 region has the DNA TGTGCCACCGAGACAGGTCTCTATGGCTACGCCTTC. It encodes CATETGLYGYAF. V usage is TRBV28 and J usage is TRBJ2-1; D is perhaps TRBD1 (6 bases). The CDR3 has 12 residues. Germline V lookup: CDR1 MDHEN, CDR2 SYDVKM.

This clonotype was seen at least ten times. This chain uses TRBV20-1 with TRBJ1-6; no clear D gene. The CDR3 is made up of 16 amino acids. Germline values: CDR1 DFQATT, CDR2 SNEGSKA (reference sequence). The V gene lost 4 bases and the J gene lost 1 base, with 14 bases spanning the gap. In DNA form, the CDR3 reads TGCAGTGCTAAGGACGGTGCGATGTCCTATAATTCACCCCTCCACTTT. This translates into CSAKDGAMSYNSPLHF.